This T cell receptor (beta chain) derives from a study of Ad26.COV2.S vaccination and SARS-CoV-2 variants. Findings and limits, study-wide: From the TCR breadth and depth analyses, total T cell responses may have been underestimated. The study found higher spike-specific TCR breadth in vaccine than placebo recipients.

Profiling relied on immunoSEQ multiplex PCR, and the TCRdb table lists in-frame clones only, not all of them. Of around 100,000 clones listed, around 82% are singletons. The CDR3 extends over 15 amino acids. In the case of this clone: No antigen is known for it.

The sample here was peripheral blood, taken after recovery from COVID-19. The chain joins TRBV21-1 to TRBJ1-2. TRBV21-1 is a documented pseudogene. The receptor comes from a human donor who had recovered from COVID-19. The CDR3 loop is CASSKGRIIQYGYTF. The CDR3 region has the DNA TGTGCCAGCAGCAAAGGGCGCATAATACAATATGGCTACACCTTC.